What follows are 17 T cell receptor beta chains derived from one specimen sequenced in a study of shared clonotypes between healthy human individuals. Naive CD8 cells were CD45RO-negative, positively selected for CCR7, excluding terminally differentiated effector memory CD45RA+ cells. Generated by immunoSEQ multiplex PCR, the TCRdb table keeps only in-frame clones and is missing some. The repertoire holds about 650,000 clones, with roughly 95% as singletons. The specimen was naive CD8+ T cells sorted from blood. Receptors originate from a woman in her 30s in good health.

This rearrangement joins TRBV2 to TRBJ2-3; tentatively, D is TRBD1 (5 bases). The CDR3 spans 15 residues. In germline, CDR1 is SNHLY, CDR2 FYNNEI. V shed 7 bases and J shed 5 bases, with 19 bases lying between them. CDR3 loop: CASIYFAGSEDTQYF. CDR3 in DNA: TGTGCCAGCATTTATTTCGCAGGGTCGGAAGATACGCAGTATTTT. The complete variable domain, with remaining parts taken from reference TRBV2 and TRBJ2-3, reads EPEVTQTPSHQVTQMGQEVILRCVPISNHLYFYWYRQILGQKVEFLVSFYNNEISEKSEIFDDQFSVERPDGSNFTLKIRSTKLEDSAMYFCASIYFAGSEDTQYFGPGTRLTVL.

The chain has TRBV28 and TRBJ2-4; tentative D call: TRBD2 (6 bases). From germline, CDR1 is MDHEN and CDR2 SYDVKM. The CDR3 spans 16 residues. The ends were cut back, 3 bases at V and 0 bases at J, with 12 bases in the middle. CDR3 in amino acids: CASSFRSGRAKNIQYF. The CDR3 nucleotides read TGTGCCAGCAGTTTTAGGTCCGGGAGAGCCAAAAACATTCAGTACTTC. Complete variable domain (other parts from reference TRBV28 and TRBJ2-4): DVKVTQSSRYLVKRTGEKVFLECVQDMDHENMFWYRQDPGLGLRLIYFSYDVKMKEKGDIPEGYSVSREKKERFSLILESASTNQTSMYLCASSFRSGRAKNIQYFGAGTRLSVL.

The gene calls are TRBV15 and TRBJ2-2; D unclear. Germline CDR1 LNHNV, CDR2 YYDKDF (reference sequence). The CDR3 is 17 amino acids. The V and J ends lost 1 base and 1 base respectively, with 13 bases between them. This chain's CDR3 is CATSRVPPRKNTGELFF. Here the CDR3 DNA reads TGTGCCACCAGCAGAGTTCCCCCCCGGAAGAACACCGGGGAGCTGTTTTTT.

V gene TRBV28 combines with J gene TRBJ2-3; D gene ambiguous. Deletions cut 5 bases from V and 5 bases from J, with 14 bases between. This CDR3 has 14 residues. Germline CDR1 reads MDHEN; CDR2 reads SYDVKM. Here the CDR3 reads CASSPPYGGDTQYF. The CDR3 DNA reads TGTGCCAGCAGTCCTCCGTACGGCGGAGATACGCAGTATTTT. The complete variable domain, with remaining parts taken from reference TRBV28 and TRBJ2-3, reads DVKVTQSSRYLVKRTGEKVFLECVQDMDHENMFWYRQDPGLGLRLIYFSYDVKMKEKGDIPEGYSVSREKKERFSLILESASTNQTSMYLCASSPPYGGDTQYFGPGTRLTVL.

The V call is TRBV4-1, the J call TRBJ1-1; 11 bases are a match to TRBD1. This CDR3 is built from 14 residues. Germline CDR1 reads MGHRA; CDR2 reads YSYEKL. Unmatched junction bases numbered 9, after V lost 3 bases and J lost 12 bases. The CDR3 here is CASSQVGTGGLTFF. CDR3 coding DNA: TGCGCCAGCAGCCAGGTTGGGACAGGGGGTCTAACTTTCTTT.

V is TRBV19 and J is TRBJ1-1, with D hard to call. The V and J ends lost 1 base and 0 bases respectively, with 9 bases between them. Germline V gene sequence: CDR1 LNHDA, CDR2 SQIVND (reference sequence). The CDR3 sequence is 15 residues long. The CDR3 region is CASSIGEGLNTEAFF. The CDR3 DNA reads as TGTGCCAGTAGTATAGGTGAGGGTCTGAACACTGAAGCTTTCTTT.

CDR3: CSVEDRGGPGVHNEQFF. The CDR3, as DNA: TGCAGCGTTGAAGATCGCGGCGGGCCAGGGGTCCACAATGAGCAGTTCTTC. The gene calls are TRBV29-1 and TRBJ2-1, with D perhaps TRBD1 (6 bases). There are 17 residues in the CDR3. Germline loops: CDR1 SQVTM, CDR2 ANQGSEA. Trimming pared 0 bases from V and 5 bases from J, leaving 20 bases between.

This clone is a singleton in its sample. The V and J genes are TRBV19 and TRBJ1-1; TRBD1 matches 10 bases. V lost 6 bases and J lost 5; bases outside the gene matches: 3. The CDR3 covers 13 residues. Germline CDR1 is LNHDA and CDR2 is SQIVND (reference sequence). The CDR3 DNA reads TGTGCCAGTAGGGACAGGGGGTTGACTGAAGCTTTCTTT. This encodes CASRDRGLTEAFF. Full variable domain (missing parts from reference TRBV19 and TRBJ1-1): DGGITQSPKYLFRKEGQNVTLSCEQNLNHDAMYWYRQDPGQGLRLIYYSQIVNDFQKGDIAEGYSVSREKKESFPLTVTSAQKNPTAFYLCASRDRGLTEAFFGQGTRLTVV.

V and J are TRBV28 and TRBJ1-5; D unclear. The germline V gene encodes CDR1 MDHEN and CDR2 SYDVKM. CDR3 size: 16 residues. V was shortened by 6 bases and J by 2 bases, with 17 bases between the two germline ends. The CDR3 region is CASRERENTGNQPQHF. Written as DNA, the CDR3 is TGTGCCAGCAGGGAACGGGAGAACACGGGCAATCAGCCCCAGCATTTT.

The chain employs TRBV27 and TRBJ2-1; tentative D call: TRBD2 (6 bases). This CDR3 has 15 residues. Trimming took 0 bases from V and 4 from J, leaving 10 bases between them. CDR1 and CDR2 (germline): MNHEY, SMNVEV (reference sequence). CDR3 sequence (DNA): TGTGCCAGCAGTTTATCGGCGGGAAATTACAATGAGCAGTTCTTC. This encodes CASSLSAGNYNEQFF.

J is TRBJ2-1 and V is TRBV7-9; TRBD1 matches at 10 bases. This CDR3 contains 11 residues. The germline gives CDR1 SEHNR, CDR2 FQNEAQ (reference sequence). V was clipped by 9 bases and J by 9 bases; unmatched bases: 2. In nucleotides, the CDR3 is TGTGCCAGGGGGACAGGGGTTGAGCAGTTCTTC. Its protein is CARGTGVEQFF.

Remarks on this clone: Distinct nucleotide sequences in the sample also encode this CDR3. This CDR3 is CASSLLAGGETQYF. CDR3 sequence (DNA): TGTGCCAGCAGTTTATTAGCGGGAGGAGAGACCCAGTACTTC. This chain uses TRBV27 with TRBJ2-5; 10 bases map to TRBD2. V was clipped by 1 base and J by 4 bases; unmatched bases: 0. Germline CDR1 reads MNHEY; CDR2 reads SMNVEV (reference sequence). This CDR3 has 14 amino acids.

The chain links TRBV5-1 to TRBJ2-1, with 15 bases that match TRBD2. The CDR3 consists of 17 residues. The trim removed 0 bases at V and 5 bases at J, leaving 3 bases unmatched. The germline gives CDR1 SGHRS, CDR2 YFSETQ. The CDR3 region has the DNA TGCGCCAGCAGCTTGGCAGGGACTAGCGGGAGGAACAATGAGCAGTTCTTC. It yields the protein CASSLAGTSGRNNEQFF.

This chain joins TRBV30 and TRBJ1-4; 7 positions agree with TRBD1. This CDR3 comprises 14 residues. Germline values: CDR1 GTSNPN, CDR2 SVGIG (reference sequence). Unmatched junction bases numbered 7, after V lost 4 bases and J lost 5 bases. CDR3 sequence reads: CAWTVGQLNEKLFF. The CDR3 DNA reads as TGTGCCTGGACCGTGGGACAGCTGAATGAAAAACTGTTTTTT.

This chain links TRBV27 with TRBJ2-3; the D is unclear. From germline, CDR1 is MNHEY and CDR2 SMNVEV (reference sequence). This CDR3 has 14 amino acids. Trimming removed 3 bases from V and 0 bases from J, with 7 bases in between. The CDR3 region is CASSFGTSTDTQYF. In DNA, the CDR3 is TGTGCCAGCAGTTTTGGAACTAGCACAGATACGCAGTATTTT.

This clone was recorded only once. The rearrangement links TRBV19 to TRBJ2-1; 9 bases map to TRBD2. This CDR3 has 16 amino acids. Trimming at V came to 2 bases and at J to 9 bases, leaving 11 bases not matched to a gene. Germline values: CDR1 LNHDA, CDR2 SQIVND (reference sequence). This CDR3 reads CASSIHGGRVGGEQFF. CDR3 sequence (DNA): TGTGCCAGTAGTATACATGGCGGGAGGGTCGGTGGTGAGCAGTTCTTC.

This clone was picked up a small number of times. This chain uses TRBV28 with TRBJ2-5; 9 positions match TRBD2. This CDR3 is built from 17 residues. In germline, CDR1 is MDHEN, CDR2 SYDVKM. V dropped 5 bases and J dropped 3; count of bases not matched to a gene: 13. This CDR3 reads CASSPTLAGYGKETQYF. The CDR3, as DNA: TGTGCCAGCAGTCCAACCCTAGCGGGATATGGGAAAGAGACCCAGTACTTC.